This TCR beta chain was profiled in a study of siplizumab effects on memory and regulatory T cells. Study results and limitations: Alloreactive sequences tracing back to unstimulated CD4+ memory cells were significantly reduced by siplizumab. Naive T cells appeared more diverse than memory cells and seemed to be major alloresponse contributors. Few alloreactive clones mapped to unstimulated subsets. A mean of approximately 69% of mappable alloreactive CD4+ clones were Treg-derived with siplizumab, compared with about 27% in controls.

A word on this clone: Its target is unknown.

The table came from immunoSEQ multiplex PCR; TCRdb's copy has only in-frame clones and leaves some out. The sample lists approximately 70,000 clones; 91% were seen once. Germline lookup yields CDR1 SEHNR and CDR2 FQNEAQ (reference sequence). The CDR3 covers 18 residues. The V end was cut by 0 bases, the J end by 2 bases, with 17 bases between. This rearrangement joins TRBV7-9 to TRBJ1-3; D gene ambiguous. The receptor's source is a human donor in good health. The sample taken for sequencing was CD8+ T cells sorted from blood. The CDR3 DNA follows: TGTGCCAGCAGCTTAGCCTTCACGGGTCTAGGGACTGGAAACACCATATATTTT. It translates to CASSLAFTGLGTGNTIYF. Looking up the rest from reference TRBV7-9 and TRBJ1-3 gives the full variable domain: DTGVSQNPRHKITKRGQNVTFRCDPISEHNRLYWYRQTLGQGPEFLTYFQNEAQLEKSRLLSDRFSAERPKGSFSTLEIQRTEQGDSAMYLCASSLAFTGLGTGNTIYFGEGSWLTVV.